This TCR beta chain was captured in a study of Graves' ophthalmopathy and Graves' hyperthyroidism. Amplification from RNA transcripts yielded the TCR beta CDR3 regions. RT-PCR with HTBI primers came first, then second-round multiplex PCR. A single record per CDR3 protein comes from TCRdb applying MiXCR to the multiplex PCR reads. Among approximately 640,000 distinct CDR3 sequences listed, more than 40% were seen once. Germline lookup yields CDR1 ENHRY and CDR2 SYGVKD. The trim removed 0 bases at V and 4 bases at J, leaving 7 bases unmatched. This CDR3 has 16 amino acids. The TCR sequence derives from an adult man with Graves' ophthalmopathy. Material for sequencing was peripheral blood. The chain is built from TRBV10-3 and TRBJ1-1, with 8 bases lining up with TRBD1. CDR3: CAISESLGQGGTEAFF. CDR3 nucleotides: TGTGCCATCAGTGAGTCCCTAGGACAGGGCGGCACTGAAGCTTTCTTT.